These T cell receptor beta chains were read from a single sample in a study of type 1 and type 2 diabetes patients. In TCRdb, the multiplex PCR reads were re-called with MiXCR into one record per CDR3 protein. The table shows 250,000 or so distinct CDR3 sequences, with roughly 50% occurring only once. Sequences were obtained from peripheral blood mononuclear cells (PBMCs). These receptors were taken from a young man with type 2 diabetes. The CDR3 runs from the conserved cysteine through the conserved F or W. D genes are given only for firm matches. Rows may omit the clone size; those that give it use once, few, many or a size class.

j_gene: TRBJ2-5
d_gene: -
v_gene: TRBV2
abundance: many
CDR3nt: TGTGCCAGCAGTGAAGCGCGTCAGGGAGAGACCCAGTACTTC
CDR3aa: CASSEARQGETQYF

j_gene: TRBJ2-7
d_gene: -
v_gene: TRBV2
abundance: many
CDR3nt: TGTGCCAGCAGTGATCTTACAGAACTATCCTACGAGCAGTACTTC
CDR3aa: CASSDLTELSYEQYF

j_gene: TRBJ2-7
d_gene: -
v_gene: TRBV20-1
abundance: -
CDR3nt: TGCAGTGTTCAGGGATTCTCCTACGAGCAGTACTTC
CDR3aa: CSVQGFSYEQYF

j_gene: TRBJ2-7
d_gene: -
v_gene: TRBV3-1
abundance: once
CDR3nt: TGTGCCAGCAGTTTTCGCCACTCTACCTACGAGCAGTACTTC
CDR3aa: CASSFRHSTYEQYF

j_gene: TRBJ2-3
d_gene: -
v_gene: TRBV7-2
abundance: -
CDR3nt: TGTGCCAGCAGCCCAATGGACGAGGATACGCAGTATTTT
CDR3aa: CASSPMDEDTQYF

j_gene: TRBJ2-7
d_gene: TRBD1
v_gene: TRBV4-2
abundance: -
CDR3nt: TGTGCCAGCAGCCAAGTATTGGGACAGGGAACCTACGAGCAGTACTTC
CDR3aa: CASSQVLGQGTYEQYF

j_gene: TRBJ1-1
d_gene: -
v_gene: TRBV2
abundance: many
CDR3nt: TGTGCCAGCAGTGTTGACAGGCTTGAAGCTTTCTTT
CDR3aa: CASSVDRLEAFF

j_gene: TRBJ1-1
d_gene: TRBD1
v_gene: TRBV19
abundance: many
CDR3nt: TGTGCCAGTAGTGCGTGGACAGGGAGAACTGAAGCTTTCTTT
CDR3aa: CASSAWTGRTEAFF

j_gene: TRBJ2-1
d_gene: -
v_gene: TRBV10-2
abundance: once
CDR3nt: TGCGCCAGCAGTGAAGGGAGACTCCCCAGTGAGCAGTTCTTC
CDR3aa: CASSEGRLPSEQFF

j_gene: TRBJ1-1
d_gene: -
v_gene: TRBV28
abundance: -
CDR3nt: TGTGCCAGCGCTGGTGGGAAGTTGCTGGACACTGAAGCTTTCTTT
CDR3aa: CASAGGKLLDTEAFF

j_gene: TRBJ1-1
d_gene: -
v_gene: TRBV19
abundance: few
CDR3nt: TGTGCCAGTAGTACCCCGGGCTCCCCTCAACGGACTGAAGCTTTCTTT
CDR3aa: CASSTPGSPQRTEAFF

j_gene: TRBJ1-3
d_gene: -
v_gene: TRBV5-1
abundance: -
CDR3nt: TGCGCCAGCAGCGGCCCTGGACGGTCGGACACCATATATTTT
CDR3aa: CASSGPGRSDTIYF

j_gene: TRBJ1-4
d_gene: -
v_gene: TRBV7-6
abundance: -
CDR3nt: TGTGCCAGCAGCCCTCTGGGGCTTAATGAAAAACTGTTTTTT
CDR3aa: CASSPLGLNEKLFF

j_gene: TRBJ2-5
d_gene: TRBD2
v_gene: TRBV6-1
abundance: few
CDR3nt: TGTGCCAGCAGCCGAACTAGCGGCTACCAAGAGACCCAGTACTTC
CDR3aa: CASSRTSGYQETQYF

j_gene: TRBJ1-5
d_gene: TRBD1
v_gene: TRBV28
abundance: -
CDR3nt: TGTGCCAGCAGTCTCCAAATTGGGGGGACAGCCAATCAGCCCCAGCATTTT
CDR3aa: CASSLQIGGTANQPQHF

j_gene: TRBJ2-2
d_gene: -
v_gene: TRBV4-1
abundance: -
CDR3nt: TGCGCCAGCAGCTTATGGATAGGGGTCCTCACCGGGGAGCTGTTTTTT
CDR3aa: CASSLWIGVLTGELFF

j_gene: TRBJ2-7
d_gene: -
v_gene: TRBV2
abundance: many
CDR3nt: TGTGCCAGCAGGCTGCTTTCGGACAACAATGAGCAGTACTTC
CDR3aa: CASRLLSDNNEQYF

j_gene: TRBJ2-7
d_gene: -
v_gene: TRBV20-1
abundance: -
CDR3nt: TGCAGTGCTAGGGACTCCGAGCAGTACTTC
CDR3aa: CSARDSEQYF

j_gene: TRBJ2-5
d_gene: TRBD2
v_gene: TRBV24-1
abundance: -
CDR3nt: TGTGCCACCAGTGAGCGGACTAGCGGCCAAGAGACCCAGTACTTC
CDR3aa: CATSERTSGQETQYF

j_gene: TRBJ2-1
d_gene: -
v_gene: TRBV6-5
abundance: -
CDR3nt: TGTGCCAGCAGCTTGGAATGGGAGTGGTCCTACAATGAGCAGTTCTTC
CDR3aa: CASSLEWEWSYNEQFF

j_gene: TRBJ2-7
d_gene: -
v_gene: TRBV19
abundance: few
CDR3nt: TGTGCCAGCACGGCTCACGGGAGCACCTACGAGCAGTACTTC
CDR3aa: CASTAHGSTYEQYF

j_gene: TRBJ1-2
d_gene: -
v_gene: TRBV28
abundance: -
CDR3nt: TGTGCCAGCAGTCCGACGACAAGTAACTATGGCTACACCTTC
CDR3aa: CASSPTTSNYGYTF

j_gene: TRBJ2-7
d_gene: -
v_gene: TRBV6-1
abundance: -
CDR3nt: TGTGCCAGCAGTTACGCGGCGCTGGCAGAGCAGTACTTC
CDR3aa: CASSYAALAEQYF

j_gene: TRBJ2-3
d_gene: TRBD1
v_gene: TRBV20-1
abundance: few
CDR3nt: TGCAGTGCTACTTCGAGGGGGCCGTCAGATACGCAGTATTTT
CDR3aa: CSATSRGPSDTQYF

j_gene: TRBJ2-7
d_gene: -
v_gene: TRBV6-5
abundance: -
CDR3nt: TGTGTCAGCAGTTACTTTCGGGGAACATCCTACGAGCAGTACTTC
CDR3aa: CVSSYFRGTSYEQYF

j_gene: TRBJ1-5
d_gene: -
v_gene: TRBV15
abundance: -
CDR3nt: TGTGCCACCAGCAGAGATCTCAACAGTCGTCAGCCCCAGCATTTT
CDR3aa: CATSRDLNSRQPQHF

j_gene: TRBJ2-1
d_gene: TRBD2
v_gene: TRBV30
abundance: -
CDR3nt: TGTGCCTGGACACGCGTCAAGGCTAGCGGGGTTTACAATGAGCAGTTCTTC
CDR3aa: CAWTRVKASGVYNEQFF

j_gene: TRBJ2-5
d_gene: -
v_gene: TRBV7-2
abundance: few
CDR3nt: TGTGCCAGCAGCGACCGGATGGGGGAAGAGACCCAGTACTTC
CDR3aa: CASSDRMGEETQYF

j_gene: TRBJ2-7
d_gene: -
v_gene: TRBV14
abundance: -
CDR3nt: TGTGCCAGCAGCCAAGAAGTTGTGGGGGTACGACACGAGCAGTACTTC
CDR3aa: CASSQEVVGVRHEQYF

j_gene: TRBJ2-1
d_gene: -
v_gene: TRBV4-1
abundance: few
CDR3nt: TGCGCCAGCAGCCAAGGTCGAGGGGGTGAGCAGTTCTTC
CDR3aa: CASSQGRGGEQFF

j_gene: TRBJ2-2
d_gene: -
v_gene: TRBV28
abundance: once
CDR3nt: TGTGCCAGCAGCTTATCCCGGGCCGACACCGGGGAGCTGTTTTTT
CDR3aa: CASSLSRADTGELFF

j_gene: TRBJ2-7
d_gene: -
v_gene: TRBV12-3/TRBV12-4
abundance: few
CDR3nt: TGTGCCAGCAGAAAGGACAGCCCCGAGCAGTACTTC
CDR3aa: CASRKDSPEQYF

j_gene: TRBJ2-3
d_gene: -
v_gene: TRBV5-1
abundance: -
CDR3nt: TGCGCCAGCAGGTGGGGTTCCACAGATACGCAGTATTTT
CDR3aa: CASRWGSTDTQYF

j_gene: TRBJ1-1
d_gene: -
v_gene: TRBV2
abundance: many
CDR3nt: TGTGCCAGCCTTAAAACTTTCTTT
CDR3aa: CASLKTFF

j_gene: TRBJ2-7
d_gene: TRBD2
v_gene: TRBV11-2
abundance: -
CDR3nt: TGTGCCAGCACCACTAGCGGGGGCCTCTCCTACGAGCAGTACTTC
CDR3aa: CASTTSGGLSYEQYF